This entry describes one T cell receptor (beta chain). No antigen is known for it. No base quality information exists; no much larger clone differs at one position. This record belongs to a study of shared clonotypes between healthy human individuals (dated by TCRdb to about 2020). A note on the overall study: Two women and three men aged 18 to 49 years were included in the cohort. For each donor, CD4 naive and CD4 memory were each run on three plates, CD8 naive on two plates, and CD8 memory on one plate. The study deeply sequenced blood TCR repertoires of five healthy adults to estimate repertoire size and the extent of clonotype sharing between individuals. To increase sequencing depth and limit assay-specific biases, different laboratories used diverse techniques to prepare libraries and sequence TCR repertoires. Leukapheresis yielded between about 0.85 and 10 billion PBMCs per donor. General study outcomes and caveats: Rarefaction of sorted-subset datasets indicated incomplete sequencing despite the large sequencing depth. When a few donors were compared, the shared fraction of clonotypes was around 5.1% for naive CD4, about 4% for naive CD8, 2.3% for memory CD4, and 0.35% to 0.4% for memory CD8. Higher generation probabilities were observed for clonotypes shared by all four sorted-subset donors than for non-shared clonotypes. Only blood was sampled, and tissue TCR repertoires likely differ from those in blood. Naive subsets generally had larger estimated clonotype richness than memory subsets. Based on pairwise subsampling, the degree of clonotype sharing among donors was expected to be affected by sequencing depth. The small number of donors limited the genetic and exposure-history diversity represented.

Deletion took 4 bases off V and 2 bases off J, with a span of 7 bases between the germline ends. The CDR3 sequence holds 13 residues, the cysteine and phenylalanine included. Only the CDR3 DNA is retained, 39 bases long and in frame from the first base. CDR1 LNHDA and CDR2 SQIVND were looked up in the germline V gene (reference sequence). Using the deep immunoSEQ assay, TCR CDR3 regions were amplified from genomic DNA by multiplex PCR. Extracted genomic DNA from each cell subset was distributed evenly across all wells of several immunoSEQ 96-well plates, and each plate was treated as a replicate. For sorted subsets, around 0.2 ug of genomic DNA, equivalent to about 30,000 T cell genomes, went into each replicate PCR. Purified libraries were quantified with a Qubit 3.0 fluorometer, sized on a Bioanalyzer 2100, and re-quantified with the KAPA Library Quantification kit. Each immunoSEQ 96-well plate was sequenced on its own single-read 150-cycle Illumina NextSeq 550 flow cell. As for the authors' bioinformatics: Because the immunoSEQ output included only junctional sequences and no quality scores, the filtering could not be the same as the filtering used for full-length reads. Sequences were annotated with PyIR, a Python wrapper for IgBLAST v1.9, and V/J genes and CDR3 were assigned using IMGT germline references. Reads were removed for weak V/J assignments (E-value above 1e-6), missing CDR3, stop codons, out-of-frame junctions, or ambiguous translated residues. A V3J clonotype was defined by an identical inferred V gene, J gene, and CDR3 amino acid sequence. Percentage overlap between repertoires was computed as shared unique clonotypes divided by the size of the smaller repertoire. Three approaches were used to assess repertoire richness: RTK rarefaction, the Chao1 estimator, and Recon v2.1 estimates of unobserved clonotypes. Generation probabilities were computed with OLGA for all TCRbeta clonotypes obtained by the gDNA method from a few donors. TCRdb took this table from immuneACCESS and kept in-frame rearrangements with V and J called. Such tables lack part of the clones; where checked against another copy, unresolved V genes explain under half of the gap, and the rest is unexplained. That table furnishes V, J and clone size, whereas the DNA furnished D and trimming. For this sample there are some 2,000,000 clones; 90% to 97% appear just once. The top ten clones comprise 0.1% to 0.15% of the sample.

The donors were healthy, HIV-negative adults who had no recently reported acute infections or vaccinations. Every donor was a Caucasian adult residing in Nashville, Tennessee, USA. Magnetic negative selection was used to enrich CD4+ T cells, after which naive cells were positively selected on CD45RA and the negative fraction became the memory subset. Blood was obtained by leukapheresis, after which PBMCs were separated by Ficoll-Histopaque density gradient centrifugation and cryopreserved in liquid nitrogen vapor phase. Purity and quantity of every magnetically sorted T cell population were checked by analytical flow cytometry. Genomic DNA was isolated from every sorted fraction and measured by UV absorbance on a Nanodrop 2000c.

Sequencing was done on a sample of naive CD4+ T cells sorted from blood. The label giving this sample's cell subset or site can be read as: CD45RA+ positively selected. This clonotype was sampled from a man aged 18 to 30 in good health. The chain couples TRBV19 to TRBJ2-3, with the D gene not clear enough to name. CDR3 reads: CASSSGYTDTQYF. The DNA sequence is given as TGTGCCAGTAGTAGCGGATACACAGATACGCAGTATTTT.